This T cell receptor beta chain derives from a study of neurological immune-mediated disorders. In this sample, this clonotype turned up many times. TCRdb reprocessed the 5' RACE reads with MiXCR, giving one entry per CDR3 protein. Here the sample spans around 52,000 distinct CDR3 sequences, just under 6% being singletons. Germline assignment: CDR1 SGHRS and CDR2 YFSETQ. This CDR3 contains 12 residues. The V gene lost 3 bases and the J gene lost 4 bases, with 8 bases spanning the gap. The J gene is TRBJ2-7, the V gene TRBV5-1; no reliable D call. The TCR comes from a woman aged 18-29 years with multiple sclerosis. Sequencing input: CD4+ T cells from blood. The CDR3 DNA sequence: TGCGCCAGCAGCTGGCTGGGTTACGAGCAGTACTTC. Amino acid sequence: CASSWLGYEQYF.